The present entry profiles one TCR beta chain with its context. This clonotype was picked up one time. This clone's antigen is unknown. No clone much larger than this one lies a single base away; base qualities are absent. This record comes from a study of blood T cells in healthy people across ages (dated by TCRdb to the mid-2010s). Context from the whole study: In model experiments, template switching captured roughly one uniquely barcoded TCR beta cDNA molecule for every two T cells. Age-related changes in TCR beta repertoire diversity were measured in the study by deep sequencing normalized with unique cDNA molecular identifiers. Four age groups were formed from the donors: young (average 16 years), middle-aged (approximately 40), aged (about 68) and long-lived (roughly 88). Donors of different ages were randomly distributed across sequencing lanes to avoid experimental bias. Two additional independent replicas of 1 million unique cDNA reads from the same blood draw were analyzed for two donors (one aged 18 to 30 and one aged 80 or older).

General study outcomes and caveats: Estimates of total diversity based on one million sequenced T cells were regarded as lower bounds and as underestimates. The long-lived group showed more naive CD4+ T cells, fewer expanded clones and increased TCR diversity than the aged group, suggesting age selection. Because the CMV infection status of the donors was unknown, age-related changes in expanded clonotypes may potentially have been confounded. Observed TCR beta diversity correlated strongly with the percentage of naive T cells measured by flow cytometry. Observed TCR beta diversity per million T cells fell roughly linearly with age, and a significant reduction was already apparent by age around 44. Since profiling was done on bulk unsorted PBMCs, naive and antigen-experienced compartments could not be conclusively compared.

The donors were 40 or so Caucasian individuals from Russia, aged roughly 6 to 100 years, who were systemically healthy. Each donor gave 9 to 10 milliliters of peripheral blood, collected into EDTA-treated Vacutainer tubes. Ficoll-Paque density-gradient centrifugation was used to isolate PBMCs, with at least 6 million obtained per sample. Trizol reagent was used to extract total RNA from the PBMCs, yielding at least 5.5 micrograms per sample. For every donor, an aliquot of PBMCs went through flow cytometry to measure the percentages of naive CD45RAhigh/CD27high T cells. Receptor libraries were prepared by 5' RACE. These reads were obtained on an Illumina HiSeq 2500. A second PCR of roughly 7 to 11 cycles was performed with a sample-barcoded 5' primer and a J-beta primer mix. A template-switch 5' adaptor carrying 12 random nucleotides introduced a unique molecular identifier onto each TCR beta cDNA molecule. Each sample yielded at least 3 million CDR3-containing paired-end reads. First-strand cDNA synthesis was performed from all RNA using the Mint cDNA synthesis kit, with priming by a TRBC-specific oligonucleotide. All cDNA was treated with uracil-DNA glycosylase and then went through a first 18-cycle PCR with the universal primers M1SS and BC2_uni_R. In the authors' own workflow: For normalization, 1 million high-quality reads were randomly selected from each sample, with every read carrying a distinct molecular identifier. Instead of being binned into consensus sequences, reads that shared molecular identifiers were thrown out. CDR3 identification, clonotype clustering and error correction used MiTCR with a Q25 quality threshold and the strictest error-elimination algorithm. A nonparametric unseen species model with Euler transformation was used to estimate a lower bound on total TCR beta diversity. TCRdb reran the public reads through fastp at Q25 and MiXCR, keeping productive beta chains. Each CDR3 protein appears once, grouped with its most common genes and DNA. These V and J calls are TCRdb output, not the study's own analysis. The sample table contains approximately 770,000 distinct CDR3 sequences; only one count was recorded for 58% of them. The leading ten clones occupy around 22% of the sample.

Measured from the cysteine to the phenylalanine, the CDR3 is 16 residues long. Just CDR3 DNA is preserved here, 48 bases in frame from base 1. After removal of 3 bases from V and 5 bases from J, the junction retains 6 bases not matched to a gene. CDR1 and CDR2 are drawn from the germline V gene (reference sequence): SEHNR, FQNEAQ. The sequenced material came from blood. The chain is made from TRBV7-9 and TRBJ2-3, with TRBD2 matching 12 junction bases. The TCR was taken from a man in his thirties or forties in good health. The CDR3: CASSFRLAGEGDTQYF. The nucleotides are TGTGCCAGCAGCTTCCGACTAGCGGGGGAGGGAGATACGCAGTATTTT.